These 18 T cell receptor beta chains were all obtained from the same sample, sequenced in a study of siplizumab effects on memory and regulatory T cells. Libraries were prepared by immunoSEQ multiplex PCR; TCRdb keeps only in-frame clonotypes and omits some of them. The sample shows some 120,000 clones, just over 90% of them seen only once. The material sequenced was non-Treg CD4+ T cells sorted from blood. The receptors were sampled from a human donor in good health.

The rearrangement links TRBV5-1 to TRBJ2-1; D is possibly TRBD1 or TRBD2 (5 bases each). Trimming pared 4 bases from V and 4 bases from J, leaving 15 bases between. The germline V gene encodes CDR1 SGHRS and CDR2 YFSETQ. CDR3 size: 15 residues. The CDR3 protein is CASSKDRGGYNEQFF. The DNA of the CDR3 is TGCGCCAGCAGCAAGGACCGGGGCGGTTACAATGAGCAGTTCTTC.

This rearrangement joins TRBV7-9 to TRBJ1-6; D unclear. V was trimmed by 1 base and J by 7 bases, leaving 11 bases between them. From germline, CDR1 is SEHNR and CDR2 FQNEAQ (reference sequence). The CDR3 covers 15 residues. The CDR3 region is CASSLGQLMNSPLHF. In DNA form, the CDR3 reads TGTGCCAGCAGCTTAGGTCAGTTAATGAATTCACCCCTCCACTTT.

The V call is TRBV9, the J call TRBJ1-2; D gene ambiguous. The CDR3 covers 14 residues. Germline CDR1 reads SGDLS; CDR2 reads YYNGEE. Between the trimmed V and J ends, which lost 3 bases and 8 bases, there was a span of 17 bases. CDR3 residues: CASSGMQAVGGYTF. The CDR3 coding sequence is TGTGCCAGCAGCGGAATGCAGGCTGTTGGCGGCTACACCTTC.

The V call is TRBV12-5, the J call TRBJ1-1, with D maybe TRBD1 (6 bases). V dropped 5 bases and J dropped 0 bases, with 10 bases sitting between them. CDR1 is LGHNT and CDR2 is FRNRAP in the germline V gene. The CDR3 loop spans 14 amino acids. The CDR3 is CASGRDNMNTEAFF. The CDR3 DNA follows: TGTGCTAGTGGTCGGGACAACATGAACACTGAAGCTTTCTTT.

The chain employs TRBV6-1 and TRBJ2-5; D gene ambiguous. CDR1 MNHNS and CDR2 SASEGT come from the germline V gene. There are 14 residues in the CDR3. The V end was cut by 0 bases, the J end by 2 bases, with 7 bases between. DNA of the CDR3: TGTGCCAGCAGTGAAGCGGGTTTACAAGAGACCCAGTACTTC. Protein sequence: CASSEAGLQETQYF.

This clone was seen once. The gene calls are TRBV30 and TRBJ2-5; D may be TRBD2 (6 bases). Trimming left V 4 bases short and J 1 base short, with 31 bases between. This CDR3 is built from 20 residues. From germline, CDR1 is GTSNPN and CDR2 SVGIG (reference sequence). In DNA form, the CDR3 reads TGTGCCTGGATCCACCCTCGTGGGGGGAGAGGGGTGGGTTCCCAAGAGACCCAGTACTTC. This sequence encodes CAWIHPRGGRGVGSQETQYF. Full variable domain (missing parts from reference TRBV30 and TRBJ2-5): SQTIHQWPATLVQPVGSPLSLECTVEGTSNPNLYWYRQAAGRGLQLLFYSVGIGQISSEVPQNLSASRPQDRQFILSSKKLLLSDSGFYLCAWIHPRGGRGVGSQETQYFGPGTRLLVL.

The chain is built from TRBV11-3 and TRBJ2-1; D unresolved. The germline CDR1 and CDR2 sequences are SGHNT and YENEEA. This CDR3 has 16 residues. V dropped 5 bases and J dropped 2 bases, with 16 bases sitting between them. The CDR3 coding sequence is TGTGCCAGCAGCCCGAGACTCACGGTTACCTACAATGAGCAGTTCTTC. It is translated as CASSPRLTVTYNEQFF.

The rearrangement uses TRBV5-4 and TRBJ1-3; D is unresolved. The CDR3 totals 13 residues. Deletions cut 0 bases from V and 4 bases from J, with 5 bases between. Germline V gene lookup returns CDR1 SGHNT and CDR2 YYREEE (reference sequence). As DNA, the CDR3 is TGTGCCAGCAGCTTGGCAGGAGGAAACACCATATATTTT. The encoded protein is CASSLAGGNTIYF.

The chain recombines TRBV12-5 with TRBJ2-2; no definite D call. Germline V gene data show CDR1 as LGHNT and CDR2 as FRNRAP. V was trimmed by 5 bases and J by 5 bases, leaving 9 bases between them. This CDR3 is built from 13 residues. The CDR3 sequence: CASGRSGTGELFF. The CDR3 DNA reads TGTGCTAGTGGTCGGTCCGGAACCGGGGAGCTGTTTTTT.

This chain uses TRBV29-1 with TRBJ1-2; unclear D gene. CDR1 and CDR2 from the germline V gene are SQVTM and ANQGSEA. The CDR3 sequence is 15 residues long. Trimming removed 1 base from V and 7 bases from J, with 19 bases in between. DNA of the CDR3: TGCAGCGTTGAAGCCGCTCCGGGCAGGTCCGTTGGCTACACCTTC. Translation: CSVEAAPGRSVGYTF. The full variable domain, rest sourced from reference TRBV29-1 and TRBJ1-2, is SAVISQKPSRDICQRGTSLTIQCQVDSQVTMMFWYRQQPGQSLTLIATANQGSEATYESGFVIDKFPISRPNLTFSTLTVSNMSPEDSSIYLCSVEAAPGRSVGYTFGSGTRLTVV.

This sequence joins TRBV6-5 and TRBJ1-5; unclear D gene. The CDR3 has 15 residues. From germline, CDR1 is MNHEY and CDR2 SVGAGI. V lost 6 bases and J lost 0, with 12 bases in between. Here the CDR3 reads CASRPLMNSNQPQHF. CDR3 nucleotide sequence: TGTGCCAGCAGGCCCCTGATGAATAGCAATCAGCCCCAGCATTTT.

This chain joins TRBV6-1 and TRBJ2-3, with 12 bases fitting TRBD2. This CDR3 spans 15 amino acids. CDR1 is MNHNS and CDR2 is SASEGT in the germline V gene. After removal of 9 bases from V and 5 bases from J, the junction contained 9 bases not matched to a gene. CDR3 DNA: TGTGCCAGATCTAGCGGGGGGGCCGTTAGAGATACGCAGTATTTT. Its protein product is CARSSGGAVRDTQYF.

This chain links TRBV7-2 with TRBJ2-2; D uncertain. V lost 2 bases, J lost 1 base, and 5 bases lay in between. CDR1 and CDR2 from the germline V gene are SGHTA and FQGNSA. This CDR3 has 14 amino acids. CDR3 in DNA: TGTGCCAGCAGCTTATGGCGGAACACCGGGGAGCTGTTTTTT. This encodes CASSLWRNTGELFF.

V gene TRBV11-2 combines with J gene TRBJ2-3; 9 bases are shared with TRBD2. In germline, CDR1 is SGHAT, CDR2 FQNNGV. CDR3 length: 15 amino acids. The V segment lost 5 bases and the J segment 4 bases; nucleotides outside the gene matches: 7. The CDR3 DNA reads TGTGCCAGCAGCGGCCTAGCGGGGCTAGCAGATACGCAGTATTTT. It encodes CASSGLAGLADTQYF.

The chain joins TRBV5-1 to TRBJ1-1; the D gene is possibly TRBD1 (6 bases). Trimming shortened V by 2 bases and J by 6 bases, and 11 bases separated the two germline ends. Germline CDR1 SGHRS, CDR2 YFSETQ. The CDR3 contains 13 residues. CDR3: CASSLQGKAEAFF. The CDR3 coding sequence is TGCGCCAGCAGCTTACAGGGTAAGGCTGAAGCTTTCTTT.

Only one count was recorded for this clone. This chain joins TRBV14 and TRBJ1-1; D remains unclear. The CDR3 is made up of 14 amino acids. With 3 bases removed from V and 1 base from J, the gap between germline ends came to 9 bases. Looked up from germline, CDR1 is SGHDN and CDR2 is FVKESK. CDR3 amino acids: CASSQLGANTEAFF. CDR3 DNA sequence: TGTGCCAGCAGCCAGTTAGGAGCGAACACTGAAGCTTTCTTT.

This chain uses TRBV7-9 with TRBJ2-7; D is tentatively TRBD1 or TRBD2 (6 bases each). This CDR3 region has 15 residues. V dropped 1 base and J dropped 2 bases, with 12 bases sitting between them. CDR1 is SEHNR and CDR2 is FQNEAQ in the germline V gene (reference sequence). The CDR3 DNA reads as TGTGCCAGCAGCTTAGTCGGGGGCGGAACCTACGAGCAGTACTTC. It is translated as CASSLVGGGTYEQYF. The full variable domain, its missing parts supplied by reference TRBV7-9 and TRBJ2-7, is DTGVSQNPRHKITKRGQNVTFRCDPISEHNRLYWYRQTLGQGPEFLTYFQNEAQLEKSRLLSDRFSAERPKGSFSTLEIQRTEQGDSAMYLCASSLVGGGTYEQYFGPGTRLTVT.

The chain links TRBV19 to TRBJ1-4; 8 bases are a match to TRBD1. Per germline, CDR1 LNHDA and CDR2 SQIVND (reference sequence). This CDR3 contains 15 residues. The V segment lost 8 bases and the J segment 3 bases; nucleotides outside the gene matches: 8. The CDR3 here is CASEKQGGANEKLFF. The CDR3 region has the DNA TGTGCCAGTGAAAAACAGGGGGGAGCTAATGAAAAACTGTTTTTT.